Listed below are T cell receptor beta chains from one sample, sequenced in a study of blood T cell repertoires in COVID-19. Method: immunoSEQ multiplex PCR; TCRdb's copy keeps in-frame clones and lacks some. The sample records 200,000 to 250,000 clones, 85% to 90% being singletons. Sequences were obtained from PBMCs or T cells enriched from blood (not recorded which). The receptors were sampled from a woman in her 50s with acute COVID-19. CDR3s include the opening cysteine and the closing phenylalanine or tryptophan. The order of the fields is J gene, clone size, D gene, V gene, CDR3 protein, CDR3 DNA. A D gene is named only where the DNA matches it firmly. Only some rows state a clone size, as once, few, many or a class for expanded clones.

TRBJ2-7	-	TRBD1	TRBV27	CASSLRGQGGFYEQYF	TGTGCCAGCAGTTTACGGGGACAGGGGGGTTTCTACGAGCAGTACTTC
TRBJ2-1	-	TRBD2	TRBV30	CAWSDPTGTSGRLRYNEQFF	TGTGCCTGGAGTGACCCCACCGGGACTAGCGGGAGGTTACGGTACAATGAGCAGTTCTTC
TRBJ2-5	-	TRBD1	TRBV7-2	CASRRQGTVQETQYF	TGTGCCAGCAGACGACAGGGTACCGTACAAGAGACCCAGTACTTC
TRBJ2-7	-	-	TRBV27	CASRGGSSYEQYF	TGTGCCAGCAGGGGAGGTAGCTCCTACGAGCAGTACTTC
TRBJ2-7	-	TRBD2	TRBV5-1	CASQRGVSYEQYF	TGCGCCAGCCAGCGGGGGGTCTCCTACGAGCAGTACTTC
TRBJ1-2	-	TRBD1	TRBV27	CASSLRDREGYTF	TGTGCCAGCAGTTTACGGGACAGGGAGGGCTACACCTTC
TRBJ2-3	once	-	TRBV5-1	CASSPRPGELSTDTQYF	TGCGCCAGCAGCCCCCGACCCGGGGAGCTAAGCACAGATACGCAGTATTTT
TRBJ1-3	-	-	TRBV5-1	CASSTEFGNTIYF	TGCGCCAGCAGTACGGAGTTCGGGAACACCATATATTTT
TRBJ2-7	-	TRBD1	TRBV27	CASSRTGTGDHYEQYF	TGTGCCAGCAGTCGCACTGGGACAGGGGATCACTACGAGCAGTACTTC
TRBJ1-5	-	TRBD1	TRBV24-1	CATSDSGTGNQPQHF	TGTGCCACCAGTGATTCCGGGACAGGGAATCAGCCCCAGCATTTT
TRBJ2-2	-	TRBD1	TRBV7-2	CASRAQGAPNTGELFF	TGTGCCAGCAGAGCACAGGGGGCCCCCAACACCGGGGAGCTGTTTTTT
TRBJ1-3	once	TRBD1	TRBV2	CASTPDREYGNTIYF	TGTGCCAGCACCCCAGACAGGGAATACGGAAACACCATATATTTT
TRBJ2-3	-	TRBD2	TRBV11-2	CASIPGTSSQDTQYF	TGTGCCAGCATCCCCGGGACTAGCTCCCAGGATACGCAGTATTTT
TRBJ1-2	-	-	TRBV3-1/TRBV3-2	CASSQGMAGTANYGYTF	TGTGCCAGCAGCCAGGGGATGGCCGGGACTGCGAACTATGGCTACACCTTC
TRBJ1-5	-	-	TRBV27	CASSFPNQPQHF	TGTGCCAGCAGTTTTCCGAATCAGCCCCAGCATTTT
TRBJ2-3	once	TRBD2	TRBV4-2	CASSQRTGTSGRSTDTQYF	TGTGCCAGCAGCCAACGGACCGGGACTAGCGGGAGGAGCACAGATACGCAGTATTTT
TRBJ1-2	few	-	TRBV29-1	CSVVRQSYGYTF	TGCAGCGTTGTCCGACAGTCCTATGGCTACACCTTC
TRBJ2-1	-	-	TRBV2	CASRQGTRYNEQFF	TGTGCCAGCAGGCAGGGTACCAGGTACAATGAGCAGTTCTTC
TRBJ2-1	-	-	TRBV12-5	CASGFGDYNEQFF	TGTGCTAGTGGTTTCGGTGATTACAATGAGCAGTTCTTC
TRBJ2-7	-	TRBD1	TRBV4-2	CASSLWGQGSYEQYF	TGTGCCAGCAGCCTATGGGGACAGGGCTCCTACGAGCAGTACTTC
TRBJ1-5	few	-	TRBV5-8	CASSQPYSTLNQPQHF	TGTGCCAGCAGCCAACCCTACAGTACCCTCAATCAGCCCCAGCATTTT
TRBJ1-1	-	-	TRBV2	CASSVARATGEAFF	TGTGCCAGCAGTGTGGCCAGGGCAACCGGTGAAGCTTTCTTT